This section outlines one TCR beta chain sequence together with its context. As yet, its antigen is unknown. Data came from immunoSEQ multiplex PCR; TCRdb stores just in-frame clones and leaves some out. Seen here are about 130,000 clones, about 89% observed once, and the top ten hold 5% to 7.5%. Looked up from germline, CDR1 is SGDLS and CDR2 is YYNGEE. V was cut by 3 bases and J by 0 bases, with 16 bases left in between. The CDR3 runs 16 residues. This entry comes from a study of T cell responses to AZD1222 COVID-19 vaccine. Study background: Analyses pooled second doses at about 4 or about 12 weeks. Findings and limits, study-wide: Spike-specific TCR depth and breadth grew after two AZD1222 doses. Baseline seropositives among AZD1222 recipients totaled only six or seven. Of spike-specific TCRs, nearly half reportedly target regions left unmutated in variants.

The receptor's source is an adult in good health. This rearrangement joins TRBV9 to TRBJ2-7, with a possible D match to TRBD2 (6 bases). The sample here was peripheral blood, taken on day 0 of AZD1222 vaccination. The CDR3 region has the DNA TGTGCCAGCAGCGCGAGTCTGGCGGGGAGCTCCTACGAGCAGTACTTC. Translating gives CASSASLAGSSYEQYF.